These 14 T cell receptor beta chains were all obtained from the same sample, sequenced in a study of CD8+CD57+ T cells in acquired aplastic anemia. For CDR3 and TCR beta VDJ profiling, genomic DNA was the template used. TCRdb fed the reads into MiXCR, producing one record per CDR3 protein. Of about 420,000 distinct CDR3 sequences listed, just under 70% were seen once; the top ten hold 4%. The specimen was sorted CD4+, CD8+, or CD8+CD57+ T cells (not recorded which) from PBMCs. These receptors were taken from a human donor in good health, serving as a control.

This sequence joins TRBV7-8 and TRBJ1-1; tentative D call: TRBD1 (5 bases). V was trimmed by 6 bases and J by 3 bases, leaving 14 bases between them. Per the germline V gene, CDR1 is SGHVS and CDR2 is FQNEAQ. CDR3 length: 14 residues. This CDR3 is CASSEWGGDTEAFF. The CDR3 DNA is TGTGCCAGCAGTGAATGGGGAGGGGACACTGAAGCTTTCTTT.

The V gene is TRBV25-1, the J gene TRBJ2-7; D not certain. This CDR3 spans 11 amino acids. V was clipped by 6 bases and J by 9 bases, with 12 bases between them. CDR1 is MGHDK and CDR2 is SYGVNS in the germline V gene. For the CDR3, the DNA is TGTGCCAGCAGCCATCATTCACCGCAGTACTTC. It codes for CASSHHSPQYF.

This chain joins TRBV20-1 and TRBJ2-1; D is unclear. The CDR3 runs to 15 residues. Germline V CDR1 and CDR2: DFQATT, SNEGSKA (reference sequence). V gave up 3 bases and J gave up 4 bases, with 16 bases separating them. The CDR3 region has the DNA TGCAGTGCTAGCGGACGACACTCTTTGTACAATGAGCAGTTCTTC. The encoded protein is CSASGRHSLYNEQFF.

Notes on this clonotype: This may be a read error: a much more frequent sequence differs by one nucleotide. The chain recombines TRBV6-5 with TRBJ1-1; D gene uncertain. The CDR3 is 14 amino acids. Germline-derived CDR1 and CDR2 are MNHEY and SVGAGI. V lost 2 bases, J lost 10 bases, and 17 bases lay in between. The CDR3 loop reads CASSYRWGISVAFF. The DNA of the CDR3 is TGTGCCAGCAGTTACAGGTGGGGAATCTCTGTAGCTTTCTTT.

In the case of this clonotype: At one end, the junction sequence differs from germline, possibly due to a read error. CDR3 DNA: TGTGCCAGCAGTCAAGATACGGGGAGAGGCTACACCTTT. It codes for CASSQDTGRGYTF. The gene calls are TRBV9 and TRBJ1-1; D ambiguous. The CDR3 sequence is 13 residues long. The V gene's germline CDR1 is SGDLS and CDR2 YYNGEE.

This clonotype was seen a handful of times. The chain joins TRBV29-1 to TRBJ2-5; 9 positions match TRBD2. V lost 6 bases and J lost 1; bases outside the gene matches: 9. Germline-derived CDR1 and CDR2 are SQVTM and ANQGSEA. This CDR3 region has 15 residues. The CDR3 coding sequence is TGCAGCGTCCGATTAGCGGGGGAGTTCCAAGAGACCCAGTACTTC. Translating gives CSVRLAGEFQETQYF.

Of note for this clonotype: A much larger clone is a single base away; this may be a read error. V and J are TRBV20-1 and TRBJ1-2; a weak D match, TRBD1 (5 bases). CDR1 DFQATT and CDR2 SNEGSKA come from the germline V gene (reference sequence). V lost 5 bases and J lost 4, with 14 bases in between. CDR3 length: 13 amino acids. In DNA form, the CDR3 reads TGCAGTGCTGGGGGGGGGGTGGGCTATGGCTACACCTTC. This sequence encodes CSAGGGVGYGYTF.

This clonotype was found a few times. The chain couples TRBV19 to TRBJ2-7, with 8 bases aligning to TRBD1. Germline loops: CDR1 LNHDA, CDR2 SQIVND (reference sequence). V was pared by 0 bases and J by 5 bases, with 6 bases of the junction left unmatched. The CDR3 runs to 15 residues. The CDR3 spells CASSIEGRGQDEQYF. CDR3 in DNA: TGTGCCAGTAGTATAGAAGGCAGGGGGCAAGACGAGCAGTACTTC.

Regarding this clonotype: At one end the junction does not follow the germline gene, possibly because of a read error. The gene calls are TRBV20-1 and TRBJ1-6, with D maybe TRBD1 (5 bases). Germline loops: CDR1 DFQATT, CDR2 SNEGSKA (reference sequence). This CDR3 is 11 amino acids long. The CDR3 DNA reads as TGCAGTGCTCTAAGTCCCTCGGGACCCATCTTT. Translating it yields CSALSPSGPIF.

A remark on this clonotype: A read error may produce the germline difference seen at one junction end. V is TRBV7-2 and J is TRBJ1-1, with a weak D call TRBD1 (5 bases). Germline values: CDR1 SGHTA, CDR2 FQGNSA. The CDR3 covers 14 residues. CDR3 region: CASSLKLNNGANVF. The CDR3 DNA follows: TGTGCCAGCAGCTTAAAGCTGAACAACGGGGCCAATGTCTTT.

This chain links TRBV3-1 with TRBJ2-1, with 7 bases identical to TRBD2. Trimming took 4 bases from V and 9 from J; bases not matched to a gene: 18. This CDR3 contains 17 residues. Germline V gene lookup returns CDR1 LGHDT and CDR2 YNNKEL (reference sequence). Here the CDR3 reads CASSRVGISGGLSEQFF. CDR3 DNA sequence: TGTGCCAGCAGCCGGGTAGGGATCTCCGGGGGGTTGAGTGAGCAGTTCTTC.

On this clonotype: At one of its ends the junction is not consistent with the germline gene, which may arise from a read error. The chain joins TRBV20-1 to TRBJ1-1, with D possibly matching TRBD1 (5 bases). The germline V gene has CDR1 DFQATT and CDR2 SNEGSKA (reference sequence). This CDR3 is built from 11 residues. The CDR3 protein is CSARGPLAGVF. CDR3 nucleotides: TGCAGTGCTAGAGGCCCACTAGCGGGGGTCTTT.

The gene calls are TRBV7-3 and TRBJ1-5, with D unresolved. V shed 5 bases and J shed 9 bases, with 11 bases lying between them. Germline loops: CDR1 SGHTA, CDR2 FQGTGA. The CDR3 loop spans 12 amino acids. The CDR3 spells CASSDRRTPQHF. CDR3 nucleotide sequence: TGTGCCAGCAGCGACCGGAGGACGCCCCAGCATTTT.

The chain employs TRBV20-1 and TRBJ2-7; TRBD1 might be the D (5 bases). V was clipped by 0 bases and J by 2 bases, with 17 bases between them. CDR3 length: 16 residues. Germline V gene sequence: CDR1 DFQATT, CDR2 SNEGSKA (reference sequence). In DNA, the CDR3 is TGCAGTGCTAGAGATGAACAAGCAGGGCCTACCTACGAGCAGTACTTC. This encodes CSARDEQAGPTYEQYF.